The present entry profiles one T cell receptor (beta chain) with its context. Its target is not known. The data originate from a study of T cell responses to AZD1222 COVID-19 vaccine. Whole-study findings and limits: Nearly half of spike-specific TCRs reportedly go after variant regions that carry no mutations.

Produced via immunoSEQ multiplex PCR; TCRdb's table is partial and in-frame only. The table shows about 150,000 clones, with 85% to 90% occurring only once. CDR3 length: 14 amino acids. Germline V gene sequence: CDR1 SNHLY, CDR2 FYNNEI. The V end was cut by 6 bases, the J end by 0 bases, with 9 bases between. The source of this sequence is an adult in good health. The chain carries TRBV2 and TRBJ1-3, with D possibly TRBD1 on 6 matching bases. Sequences were derived from peripheral blood, sampled on day 0 of AZD1222 vaccination. The CDR3 loop reads CASRGQLSGNTIYF. In DNA, the CDR3 is TGTGCCAGCAGGGGACAACTCTCTGGAAACACCATATATTTT.